This T cell receptor (beta chain) was found in a study of blood T cells in healthy people across ages. Points from the study as a whole: The authors considered diversity estimates from one million T cells to be underestimates. Per million T cells, the diversity of TCR beta decreased roughly linearly as age advanced. For the donors, CMV status was unknown and possibly confounded expanded clonotype changes.

This clonotype was seen more than once but under ten times. What it recognizes is unknown. The sample, approximately 10 milliliters of peripheral blood, was drawn from each donor. A second 7 to 11 cycle PCR used barcoded and J-beta primers. TCRdb ran MiXCR on the 5' RACE reads and lists one entry per CDR3 protein. The data hold around 1,800,000 distinct CDR3 sequences, with approximately 39% observed a single time. Per germline, CDR1 MNHEY and CDR2 SVGAGI. The CDR3 covers 11 residues. The V and J ends lost 7 bases and 6 bases respectively, with 8 bases between them. Source material: blood. The V gene is TRBV6-5, the J gene TRBJ2-3; perhaps TRBD2 as D (6 bases). The sequence was obtained from a human donor in good health. CDR3 in amino acids: CASKRADTQYF. The CDR3 coding sequence is TGTGCCAGCAAGCGGGCGGATACGCAGTATTTT.